The next 20 T cell receptor beta chains were all read from a single sample in a study of identical twins. TCRdb reanalysed the 5' RACE reads using MiXCR and keeps one entry per CDR3 protein. The sample has 500,000 to 650,000 distinct CDR3 sequences, about 7.1% seen once. These data were also reused for a study on yellow fever vaccine responses in identical twins.

Sequences were obtained from PBMCs. These receptors were taken from a woman aged 18 to 35 in good health.

This clonotype has a count of ten or more. This chain uses TRBV14 with TRBJ2-1; 10 bases line up with TRBD2. The V segment lost 2 bases and the J segment 4 bases; nucleotides outside the gene matches: 5. CDR3 length: 16 amino acids. CDR1 and CDR2 from the germline V gene are SGHDN and FVKESK. The chain's CDR3 is CASSQPGTSAYNEQFF. The CDR3 nucleotides are TGTGCCAGCAGCCAACCCGGGACTAGCGCATACAATGAGCAGTTCTTC.

This chain connects TRBV12-3 or TRBV12-4 to TRBJ1-1; D is unresolved. CDR3 length: 15 amino acids. The V and J ends lost 8 bases and 1 base respectively, with 17 bases between them. CDR3: CASYSLDGKNTEAFF. Written as DNA, the CDR3 is TGTGCCAGCTACTCCTTGGACGGCAAGAACACTGAAGCTTTCTTT.

The CDR3 DNA reads TGTGCCAGCAGCACACTAGCGGGAGATCAGGGTGAGCAGTTCTTC. Protein sequence: CASSTLAGDQGEQFF. The chain combines TRBV7-3 with TRBJ2-1; 11 nucleotides match TRBD2. Germline lookup yields CDR1 SGHTA and CDR2 FQGTGA. The J segment lost 9 bases and the V segment lost 5 bases, leaving 9 bases of the junction unmatched. The CDR3 is 15 residues long.

This clonotype occurred many times. The V and J genes are TRBV4-1 and TRBJ1-4; D not certain. Trimming shortened V by 4 bases and J by 8 bases, and 17 bases separated the two germline ends. CDR1 and CDR2 from the germline V gene are MGHRA and YSYEKL. This CDR3 has 15 residues. The CDR3 DNA reads TGCGCCAGCAGCCCCCTGGGAACGCCGGGGGAAAAACTGTTTTTT. It is translated as CASSPLGTPGEKLFF.

This chain links TRBV27 with TRBJ1-2, with 12 positions matching TRBD1. CDR1 and CDR2 from the germline V gene are MNHEY and SMNVEV (reference sequence). V lost 8 bases, J lost 6 bases, and 7 bases stayed unmatched. This CDR3 has 14 amino acids. CDR3 region: CASHFGTGGDGYTF. In nucleotides, the CDR3 is TGTGCCAGCCACTTTGGGACAGGGGGCGATGGCTACACCTTC.

This clonotype was recorded many times. The chain employs TRBV3-1 and TRBJ2-3; D gene uncertain. Germline V lookup: CDR1 LGHDT, CDR2 YNNKEL (reference sequence). This CDR3 has 11 residues. Trimming shortened V by 1 base and J by 4 bases, and 0 bases separated the two germline ends. The CDR3 nucleotides are TGTGCCAGCAGCCAAGCAGATACGCAGTATTTT. Amino acids: CASSQADTQYF.

V gene TRBV6-1 combines with J gene TRBJ1-6; D not certain. CDR3 length equals 13 residues. V was pared by 6 bases and J by 7 bases, with 10 bases between. Looked up from germline, CDR1 is MNHNS and CDR2 is SASEGT. The CDR3 sequence is CASRPGRNSPLHF. As DNA, the CDR3 is TGTGCCAGCAGACCCGGGAGAAATTCACCCCTCCACTTT.

This clonotype showed up just a few times. CDR3 in amino acids: CATSGSGTYNEQFF. As DNA, the CDR3 is TGTGCCACCAGTGGAAGCGGTACCTACAATGAGCAGTTCTTC. The chain combines TRBV24-1 with TRBJ2-1, with D perhaps matching TRBD2 (5 bases). The CDR3 contains 14 residues. V dropped 5 bases and J dropped 2 bases, with 9 bases sitting between them. Germline values: CDR1 KGHDR, CDR2 SFDVKD.

A word on this clonotype: A much larger clone differs by one base, so this may be a read error. This chain links TRBV10-3 with TRBJ2-1; D remains ambiguous. Germline CDR1 is ENHRY and CDR2 is SYGVKD. V was cut by 7 bases and J by 1 base, with 17 bases left in between. There are 16 residues in the CDR3. The DNA for the CDR3 is TGTGCCATCACCCCTGTCGAGGCAACTTCCTACAATGAGCAGTTCTTC. Its protein product is CAITPVEATSYNEQFF.

This clonotype has ten or more counts. This chain connects TRBV7-9 to TRBJ1-6, with a possible D match to TRBD1 (6 bases). V was pared by 5 bases and J by 5 bases, with 13 bases between. This CDR3 has 15 residues. Germline loops: CDR1 SEHNR, CDR2 FQNEAQ (reference sequence). Here the CDR3 reads CASSPTGHHNSPLHF. The DNA of the CDR3 is TGTGCCAGCAGCCCCACGGGACACCATAATTCACCCCTCCACTTT.

Many counts were recorded for this clonotype. V gene TRBV24-1 combines with J gene TRBJ2-1; no clear D gene. This CDR3 has 14 residues. The ends were cut back, 5 bases at V and 2 bases at J, with 9 bases in the middle. Germline V gives CDR1 KGHDR, CDR2 SFDVKD. CDR3 sequence reads: CATSVSETYNEQFF. As DNA, the CDR3 is TGTGCCACCAGTGTCTCGGAAACCTACAATGAGCAGTTCTTC.

This clonotype was detected only a few times. The V call is TRBV6-2 or TRBV6-3, the J call TRBJ1-1; D is undetermined. Germline lookup yields CDR1 MNHEY and CDR2 SVGEGT. Trimming took off 8 bases at V and 2 bases at J, with 12 bases between the two ends. The CDR3 length is 13 residues. The CDR3 protein is CASGTALNTEAFF. The CDR3 bases are TGTGCCAGCGGAACAGCTTTAAACACTGAAGCTTTCTTT.

The sample holds a few counts of this clonotype. The V and J genes are TRBV25-1 and TRBJ2-7; the match to TRBD2 covers 15 bases. Germline CDR1 is MGHDK and CDR2 is SYGVNS. The CDR3 totals 19 residues. The junction had 13 bases not matched to a gene; V was cut back by 5 bases and J by 2 bases. This chain's CDR3 is CASSRAGLAGGAATYEQYF. The DNA of the CDR3 is TGTGCCAGCAGTCGTGCGGGACTAGCGGGAGGAGCAGCTACCTACGAGCAGTACTTC.

This clonotype has at least ten counts. The chain links TRBV3-1 to TRBJ2-2; D uncertain. The V gene's germline CDR1 is LGHDT and CDR2 YNNKEL (reference sequence). This CDR3 comprises 14 residues. The V end lost 1 base, the J end lost 0 bases, and 3 bases lay between the germline ends. The CDR3 DNA reads as TGTGCCAGCAGCCAAGGGTCGAACACCGGGGAGCTGTTTTTT. This sequence encodes CASSQGSNTGELFF.

V is TRBV6-1 and J is TRBJ2-7; TRBD1 matches 7 bases. From germline, CDR1 is MNHNS and CDR2 SASEGT. The CDR3 is made up of 16 amino acids. After removal of 6 bases from V and 2 bases from J, the junction contained 13 bases not matched to a gene. CDR3 loop: CASRDPLRGPAYEQYF. The CDR3 DNA sequence: TGTGCCAGCAGGGACCCTCTAAGGGGGCCGGCCTACGAGCAGTACTTC.

A few counts support this clonotype. The V and J genes are TRBV24-1 and TRBJ1-2, with D hard to call. V lost 5 bases to trimming and J lost 5 bases, with 11 bases between them. Germline lookup yields CDR1 KGHDR and CDR2 SFDVKD. The CDR3 is 13 amino acids. CDR3 protein: CATSASGQYGYTF. The CDR3 DNA follows: TGTGCCACCAGTGCCTCGGGCCAGTATGGCTACACCTTC.

This clonotype came up many times. This chain links TRBV11-2 with TRBJ1-2; no definite D call. The CDR3 has 14 amino acids. CDR1 and CDR2 from the germline V gene are SGHAT and FQNNGV. V lost 5 bases and J 8 bases, leaving 18 bases between the germline ends. CDR3 residues: CASSHTGGSGGYTF. The CDR3 bases are TGTGCCAGCAGCCACACCGGAGGTTCGGGAGGCTACACCTTC. Full variable domain (outside the CDR3, taken from reference TRBV11-2 and TRBJ1-2): EAGVAQSPRYKIIEKRQSVAFWCNPISGHATLYWYQQILGQGPKLLIQFQNNGVVDDSQLPKDRFSAERLKGVDSTLKIQPAKLEDSAVYLCASSHTGGSGGYTFGSGTRLTVV.

The table lists this clonotype with many counts. The chain employs TRBV29-1 and TRBJ1-2, with a possible D match to TRBD1 (5 bases). The CDR3 spans 12 residues. Trimming removed 1 base from V and 5 bases from J, with 8 bases in between. Germline V gene lookup returns CDR1 SQVTM and CDR2 ANQGSEA. CDR3 protein: CSVEAGGYGYTF. DNA of the CDR3: TGCAGCGTTGAAGCCGGGGGTTATGGCTACACCTTC.

This rearrangement joins TRBV5-1 to TRBJ2-3; D gene unclear. The length of the CDR3 is 15 residues. V was pared by 0 bases and J by 0 bases, with 8 bases between. CDR1 SGHRS and CDR2 YFSETQ come from the germline V gene. CDR3 sequence reads: CASSLEGSSTDTQYF. The CDR3 region has the DNA TGCGCCAGCAGCTTGGAAGGATCTAGCACAGATACGCAGTATTTT.

This clonotype was found a few times. This chain's CDR3 is CASSLPWAQAYNEQFF. The CDR3 nucleotides read TGTGCCAGCAGCTTACCTTGGGCTCAGGCATACAATGAGCAGTTCTTC. V gene TRBV7-2 combines with J gene TRBJ2-1; D not certain. This CDR3 is 16 amino acids long. Trimming took 2 bases from V and 4 from J, leaving 15 bases between them. CDR1 and CDR2 (germline): SGHTA, FQGNSA.